This T cell receptor (beta chain) emerged from a study of post-analysis software for immune sequencing data. About the research overall: Recorded subtypes: relapsing-remitting, secondary progressive, progressive-relapsing; some patients unannotated.

This clonotype was found a few times. Its target is unknown. General study results and limits: A handful of TRBV segments (TRBV5-6, TRBV5-1 and TRBV20-1 among them) occurred more frequently in patients than in controls. Multiple sclerosis patients showed significantly lower normalized Chao1 diversity than controls did.

Sequencing libraries made from TCR beta cDNA carried unique molecular identifiers. Each CDR3 protein is one row after TCRdb ran MiXCR on the PCR reads. The table shows 600,000 to 700,000 distinct CDR3 sequences, with approximately 59% occurring only once. Germline loops: CDR1 MDHEN, CDR2 SYDVKM. The CDR3 length is 17 residues. The V and J ends lost 3 bases and 3 bases, in that order; junction bases with no gene match: 9. The sequenced sample was blood. The sequence derives from a girl aged 2-9 years with multiple sclerosis. The chain recombines TRBV28 with TRBJ2-1; 9 nucleotides align to TRBD1. The CDR3 protein is CASSFPVRDRVYNEQFF. In DNA form, the CDR3 reads TGTGCCAGCAGTTTTCCCGTCCGGGACAGGGTCTACAATGAGCAGTTCTTC.